These 18 T cell receptor beta chains originate from one sample sequenced in a study of CD8 T cells in ankylosing spondylitis. From the 5' RACE reads, TCRdb called clonotypes with MiXCR, one entry per CDR3 protein. Of some 38,000 distinct CDR3 sequences in the sample, 3% are singletons; the top ten hold under 3.5%. Sequencing was done on a sample of blood, either unsorted or a sorted T cell fraction (not recorded which). These receptor sequences come from a male donor with ankylosing spondylitis or in good health (not recorded which).

Only a few counts were recorded for this clonotype. V is TRBV9 and J is TRBJ2-3, with 8 bases that match TRBD2. In germline, CDR1 is SGDLS, CDR2 YYNGEE. This CDR3 contains 15 residues. J lost 2 bases, V lost 3 bases, and 5 bases had no gene match. The CDR3 nucleotides are TGTGCCAGCAGCGACCGCGGGGGGAACACAGATACGCAGTATTTT. Protein: CASSDRGGNTDTQYF.

This clonotype was counted ten times or more. This rearrangement joins TRBV9 to TRBJ2-2; 9 nucleotides match TRBD2. With V trimmed by 0 bases and J by 5 bases, 2 bases remained unmatched. The CDR3 extends over 15 amino acids. CDR1 is SGDLS and CDR2 is YYNGEE in the germline V gene. The chain's CDR3 is CASSVVAGVTGELFF. The CDR3 region has the DNA TGTGCCAGCAGCGTAGTAGCGGGAGTAACCGGGGAGCTGTTTTTT.

This clonotype came up many times. The gene calls are TRBV9 and TRBJ2-3; D could derive from TRBD1 or TRBD2 (5 bases each). V dropped 0 bases and J dropped 12 bases, with 14 bases sitting between them. CDR1 and CDR2 from the germline V gene are SGDLS and YYNGEE. This CDR3 is 13 amino acids long. The CDR3 region is CASSVAGRGRQYF. The CDR3 DNA is TGTGCCAGCAGCGTAGCGGGTAGGGGACGTCAGTATTTT.

The table lists this clonotype with many counts. The genes are TRBV9 and TRBJ1-5; D call uncertain. Looked up from germline, CDR1 is SGDLS and CDR2 is YYNGEE. The CDR3 extends over 14 amino acids. V was shortened by 0 bases and J by 0 bases, with 4 bases between the two germline ends. The CDR3 DNA reads as TGTGCCAGCAGCGTAGGGCCTAGCAATCAGCCCCAGCATTTT. The encoded protein is CASSVGPSNQPQHF.

This clonotype was counted at least ten times. The rearrangement links TRBV9 to TRBJ2-3, with D tentatively TRBD1 or TRBD2 (5 bases each). The V end lost 0 bases, the J end lost 3 bases, and 11 bases lay between the germline ends. The V gene's germline CDR1 is SGDLS and CDR2 YYNGEE. The CDR3 has 15 amino acids. CDR3 sequence (DNA): TGTGCCAGCAGCGTAGTCGGGGCCTGGACAGATACGCAGTATTTT. Translating it yields CASSVVGAWTDTQYF.

This clonotype was counted many times. The chain has TRBV9 and TRBJ2-2, with unresolved D. V shed 4 bases and J shed 6 bases, with 13 bases lying between them. The CDR3 is made up of 14 amino acids. Looked up from germline, CDR1 is SGDLS and CDR2 is YYNGEE. The CDR3 bases are TGTGCCAGCAGCCCCGACGGGCGCTCCGGGGAGCTGTTTTTT. The encoded protein is CASSPDGRSGELFF.

This clonotype was picked up many times. This chain links TRBV9 with TRBJ2-5; 10 nucleotides line up with TRBD2. CDR3 size: 17 residues. Germline CDR1 is SGDLS and CDR2 is YYNGEE. The V and J ends lost 1 base and 5 bases, in that order; junction bases with no gene match: 11. CDR3 sequence (DNA): TGTGCCAGCAGCGTAACAGCGGGGGGGCGAGTTGAGGAGACCCAGTACTTC. It specifies CASSVTAGGRVEETQYF. Full variable domain (rest looked up from reference TRBV9 and TRBJ2-5): DSGVTQTPKHLITATGQRVTLRCSPRSGDLSVYWYQQSLDQGLQFLIQYYNGEERAKGNILERFSAQQFPDLHSELNLSSLELGDSALYFCASSVTAGGRVEETQYFGPGTRLLVL.

By share of the sample, this clonotype is medium-sized. The CDR3 sequence is CASTRPLRNEKLFF. CDR3 coding DNA: TGCGCCAGCACCCGGCCACTACGTAATGAAAAACTGTTTTTT. This chain uses TRBV5-1 with TRBJ1-4, with D uncertain. CDR3 length equals 14 residues. Germline V gives CDR1 SGHRS, CDR2 YFSETQ. V gave up 6 bases and J gave up 4 bases, with 13 bases separating them.

This clonotype was counted ten times or more. The gene calls are TRBV9 and TRBJ2-6; 8 bases are shared with TRBD2. The V gene's germline CDR1 is SGDLS and CDR2 YYNGEE. This CDR3 spans 18 amino acids. The J segment lost 0 bases and the V segment lost 1 base, leaving 6 bases of the junction unmatched. CDR3 sequence reads: CASSVPAGDYSGANVLTF. The CDR3 nucleotides are TGTGCCAGCAGCGTACCAGCGGGGGACTACTCTGGGGCCAACGTCCTGACTTTC.

This clonotype has ten or more counts. The gene calls are TRBV9 and TRBJ2-3, with 12 bases that match TRBD2. V shed 0 bases, J shed 6 bases, and the junction held 8 bases outside the gene matches. CDR3 length: 17 amino acids. CDR1 is SGDLS and CDR2 is YYNGEE in the germline V gene. The CDR3 nucleotides read TGTGCCAGCAGCGTAGGGCCCCCGACTAGCGGGAGTGATACGCAGTATTTT. Protein: CASSVGPPTSGSDTQYF.

The chain links TRBV9 to TRBJ1-4; D not resolved. The CDR3 loop spans 16 amino acids. V lost 0 bases, J lost 7 bases, and 16 bases lay in between. The V gene's germline CDR1 is SGDLS and CDR2 YYNGEE. The CDR3 DNA is TGTGCCAGCAGCGTAGGACGGCCCCGGTCGGGTGAAAAACTGTTTTTT. Encoded protein: CASSVGRPRSGEKLFF.

J is TRBJ1-6 and V is TRBV9, with TRBD1 matching 7 bases. With 4 bases clipped from V and 8 bases from J, the junction kept 12 bases outside the gene matches. The germline V gene has CDR1 SGDLS and CDR2 YYNGEE. The CDR3 length is 16 residues. Here the CDR3 reads CASSLTGVVTDSPLHF. CDR3 coding DNA: TGTGCCAGCAGCCTCACAGGGGTAGTGACAGATTCACCCCTCCACTTT.

In its sample, this clonotype was seen many times. The V call is TRBV9, the J call TRBJ2-2, with D tentatively TRBD1 (6 bases). The V end lost 4 bases, the J end lost 2 bases, and 12 bases lay between the germline ends. CDR1 and CDR2 from the germline V gene are SGDLS and YYNGEE. The CDR3 consists of 15 residues. The CDR3 is CASSLSQGNTGELFF. The CDR3 nucleotides are TGTGCCAGCAGCCTATCACAGGGTAACACCGGGGAGCTGTTTTTT.

This clonotype was found many times. V is TRBV9 and J is TRBJ2-1; D possibly corresponds to TRBD2 (5 bases). This CDR3 is 15 amino acids long. CDR1 and CDR2 from the germline V gene are SGDLS and YYNGEE. V shed 0 bases and J shed 9 bases, with 16 bases lying between them. The CDR3 nucleotides are TGTGCCAGCAGCGTAGAGGGCGGGCTCGTCGCTGAGCAGTTCTTC. Its protein product is CASSVEGGLVAEQFF.

This clonotype has ten or more counts. This chain joins TRBV9 and TRBJ2-1, with TRBD2 matching over 10 bases. This CDR3 has 15 residues. Germline CDR1 is SGDLS and CDR2 is YYNGEE. Germline trimming cut 6 bases from V and 8 bases from J; bases unmatched to any gene: 11. The CDR3 loop reads CASNRAGGHTDEQFF. The CDR3 DNA follows: TGTGCCAGCAACCGAGCGGGGGGGCATACCGATGAGCAGTTCTTC.

Comments on this clonotype: Possible read error: a much larger clone is one base away. The genes are TRBV9 and TRBJ2-1, with TRBD2 as a possible D gene (7 bases). Per germline, CDR1 SGDLS and CDR2 YYNGEE. The CDR3 runs 16 residues. The CDR3 DNA sequence: TGTGCCAGCAGCGTAGTATGGGGGGGCGCGGTCAATGAGCTGTTCTTC. This translates into CASSVVWGGAVNELFF.

This clonotype showed up many times. The rearrangement joins TRBV9 to TRBJ2-2, with TRBD2 matching over 11 bases. The V and J ends lost 4 bases and 4 bases, in that order; junction bases with no gene match: 12. CDR1 and CDR2 (germline): SGDLS, YYNGEE. This CDR3 has 18 residues. The CDR3 is CASSQALPTSGSTGELFF. The CDR3 DNA reads as TGTGCCAGCAGCCAAGCTCTCCCCACTAGCGGGAGCACCGGGGAGCTGTTTTTT.

This clonotype showed up many times. V and J are TRBV9 and TRBJ1-2; TRBD1 aligns across 9 bases. The CDR3 is made up of 14 amino acids. Germline trimming cut 3 bases from V and 5 bases from J; bases unmatched to any gene: 5. Germline values: CDR1 SGDLS, CDR2 YYNGEE. As DNA, the CDR3 is TGTGCCAGCAGCGCCGGGGACAGGGAATATGGCTACACCTTC. Translating it yields CASSAGDREYGYTF.